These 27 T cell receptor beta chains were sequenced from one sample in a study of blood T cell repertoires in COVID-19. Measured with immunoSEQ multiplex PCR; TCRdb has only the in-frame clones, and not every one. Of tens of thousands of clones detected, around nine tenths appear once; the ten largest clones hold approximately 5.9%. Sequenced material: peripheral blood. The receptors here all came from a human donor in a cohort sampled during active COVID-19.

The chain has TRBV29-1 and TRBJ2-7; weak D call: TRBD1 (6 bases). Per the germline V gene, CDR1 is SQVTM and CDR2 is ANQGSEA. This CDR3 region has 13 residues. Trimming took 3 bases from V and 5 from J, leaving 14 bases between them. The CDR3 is CSVEGGGGNEQYF. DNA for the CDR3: TGCAGCGTTGAGGGCGGTGGGGGCAACGAGCAGTACTTC.

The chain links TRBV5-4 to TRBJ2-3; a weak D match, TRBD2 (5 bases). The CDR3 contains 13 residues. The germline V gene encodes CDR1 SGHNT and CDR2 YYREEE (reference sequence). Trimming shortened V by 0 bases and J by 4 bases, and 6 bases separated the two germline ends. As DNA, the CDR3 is TGTGCCAGCAGCTTGGTGGAGGCAGATACGCAGTATTTT. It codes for CASSLVEADTQYF.

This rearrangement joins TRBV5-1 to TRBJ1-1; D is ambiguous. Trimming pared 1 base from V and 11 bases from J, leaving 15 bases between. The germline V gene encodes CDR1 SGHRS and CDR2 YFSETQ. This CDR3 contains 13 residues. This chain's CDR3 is CASSLKVGVRAFF. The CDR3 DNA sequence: TGCGCCAGCAGCTTGAAGGTCGGGGTGCGGGCTTTCTTT.

The CDR3 nucleotides are TGTGCCAGTAGCCGACAGGTGGATGGCTACACCTTC. It encodes CASSRQVDGYTF. The V and J genes are TRBV19 and TRBJ1-2, with D perhaps matching TRBD1 (6 bases). V lost 6 bases and J lost 6, with 11 bases in between. Germline V CDR1 and CDR2: LNHDA, SQIVND (reference sequence). This CDR3 region has 12 residues.

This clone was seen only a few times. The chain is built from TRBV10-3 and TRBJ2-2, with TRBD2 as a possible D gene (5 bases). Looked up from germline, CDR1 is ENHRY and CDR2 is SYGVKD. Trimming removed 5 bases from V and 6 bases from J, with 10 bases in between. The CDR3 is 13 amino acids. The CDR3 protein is CAISPPSSGELFF. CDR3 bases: TGTGCCATCAGTCCTCCTAGCTCCGGGGAGCTGTTTTTT.

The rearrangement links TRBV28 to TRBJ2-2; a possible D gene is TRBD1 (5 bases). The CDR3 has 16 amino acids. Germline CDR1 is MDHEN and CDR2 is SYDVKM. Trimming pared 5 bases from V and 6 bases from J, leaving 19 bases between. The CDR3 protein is CASSLTSDIFAGELFF. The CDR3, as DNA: TGTGCCAGCAGTCTCACATCGGACATCTTTGCCGGGGAGCTGTTTTTT.

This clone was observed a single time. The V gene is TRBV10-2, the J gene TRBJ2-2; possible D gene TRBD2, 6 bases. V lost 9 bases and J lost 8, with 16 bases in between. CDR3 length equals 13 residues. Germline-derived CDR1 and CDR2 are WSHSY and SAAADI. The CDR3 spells CASRGAVRGELFF. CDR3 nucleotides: TGCGCCAGTCGCGGGGCCGTTCGTGGGGAGCTGTTTTTT.

The CDR3 region is CASSLPRVETQYF. The DNA of the CDR3 is TGTGCCAGCAGCTTGCCCAGGGTGGAGACCCAGTACTTC. The rearrangement joins TRBV5-6 to TRBJ2-5; possibly TRBD1 for D (5 bases). V dropped 1 base and J dropped 5 bases, with 9 bases sitting between them. Germline V CDR1 and CDR2: SGHDT, YYEEEE. CDR3 length: 13 residues.

CDR3 coding DNA: TGTGCCAGCGCTCGGACAAGATCCTACAATGAGCAGTTCTTC. Its translation: CASARTRSYNEQFF. The chain carries TRBV28 and TRBJ2-1; TRBD1 might be the D (5 bases). The length of the CDR3 is 14 residues. Germline V gene lookup returns CDR1 MDHEN and CDR2 SYDVKM. V lost 8 bases and J 1 base, leaving 12 bases between the germline ends.

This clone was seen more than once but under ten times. Here the CDR3 reads CASSLEAGSSYEQYF. The DNA for the CDR3 is TGCGCCAGCAGCTTGGAAGCGGGGAGCTCCTACGAGCAGTACTTC. The chain joins TRBV5-1 to TRBJ2-7, with TRBD2 matching over 7 bases. Germline lookup yields CDR1 SGHRS and CDR2 YFSETQ. Unmatched junction bases numbered 3, after V lost 0 bases and J lost 0 bases. The CDR3 loop spans 15 amino acids.

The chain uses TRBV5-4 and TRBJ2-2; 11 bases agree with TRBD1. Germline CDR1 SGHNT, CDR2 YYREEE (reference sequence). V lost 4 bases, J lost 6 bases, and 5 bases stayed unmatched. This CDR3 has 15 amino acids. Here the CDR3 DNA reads TGTGCCAGCAGCCGTGGACAGGGGGCTTCCGGGGAGCTGTTTTTT. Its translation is CASSRGQGASGELFF.

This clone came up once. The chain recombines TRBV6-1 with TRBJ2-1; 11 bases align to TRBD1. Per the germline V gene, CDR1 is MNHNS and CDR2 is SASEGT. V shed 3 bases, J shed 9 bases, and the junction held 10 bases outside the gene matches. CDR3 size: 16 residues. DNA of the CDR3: TGTGCCAGCAGTGAGCCCCGGGACAGGGGGACCAGTGAGCAGTTCTTC. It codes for CASSEPRDRGTSEQFF.

Written as DNA, the CDR3 is TGTGCCAGCAGGGAACAGGGCTACGAGCAGTACTTC. Amino acid sequence: CASREQGYEQYF. The rearrangement uses TRBV2 and TRBJ2-7; perhaps TRBD1 as D (6 bases). The V end was cut by 6 bases, the J end by 3 bases, with 9 bases between. This CDR3 is 12 amino acids long. Germline lookup yields CDR1 SNHLY and CDR2 FYNNEI.

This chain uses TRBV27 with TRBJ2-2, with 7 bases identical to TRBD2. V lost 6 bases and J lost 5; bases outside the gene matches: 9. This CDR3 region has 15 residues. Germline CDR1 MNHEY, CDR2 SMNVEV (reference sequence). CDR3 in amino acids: CASSPGSGPTGELFF. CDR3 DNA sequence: TGTGCCAGCAGCCCGGGTAGCGGGCCTACCGGGGAGCTGTTTTTT.

Written as DNA, the CDR3 is TGTGCCAGCAGCTTTAGCGGGAGGAAGACAGATACGCAGTATTTT. It translates to CASSFSGRKTDTQYF. V gene TRBV9 combines with J gene TRBJ2-3; 10 nucleotides align to TRBD2. The V gene end was trimmed by 4 bases and the J gene end by 3 bases; junction bases not matched to a gene: 5. Germline assignment: CDR1 SGDLS and CDR2 YYNGEE. The CDR3 spans 15 residues.

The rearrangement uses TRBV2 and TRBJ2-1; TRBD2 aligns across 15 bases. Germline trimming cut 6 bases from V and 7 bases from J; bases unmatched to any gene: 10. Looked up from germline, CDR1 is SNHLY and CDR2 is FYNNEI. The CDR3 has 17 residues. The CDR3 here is CASRGTSGRSEGNEQFF. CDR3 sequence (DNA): TGTGCCAGCAGGGGGACTAGCGGGAGGTCCGAAGGGAATGAGCAGTTCTTC.

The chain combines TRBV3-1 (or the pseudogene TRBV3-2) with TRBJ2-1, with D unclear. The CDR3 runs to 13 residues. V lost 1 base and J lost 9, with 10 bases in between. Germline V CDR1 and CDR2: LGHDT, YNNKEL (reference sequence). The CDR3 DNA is TGTGCCAGCAGCCAAGTGCTCGCGGTTGAGCAGTTCTTC. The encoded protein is CASSQVLAVEQFF.

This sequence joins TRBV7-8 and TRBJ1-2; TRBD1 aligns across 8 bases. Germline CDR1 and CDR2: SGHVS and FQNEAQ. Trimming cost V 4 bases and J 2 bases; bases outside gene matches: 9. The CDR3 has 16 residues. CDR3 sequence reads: CASSSGWQGANYGYTF. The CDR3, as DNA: TGTGCCAGCAGCTCCGGGTGGCAGGGGGCAAACTATGGCTACACCTTC.

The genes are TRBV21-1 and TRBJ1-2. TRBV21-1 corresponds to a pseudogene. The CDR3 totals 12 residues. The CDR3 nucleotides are TGTGCCAGCAGCAAAAGCGCGGGGGGCTACACCTTC. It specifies CASSKSAGGYTF.

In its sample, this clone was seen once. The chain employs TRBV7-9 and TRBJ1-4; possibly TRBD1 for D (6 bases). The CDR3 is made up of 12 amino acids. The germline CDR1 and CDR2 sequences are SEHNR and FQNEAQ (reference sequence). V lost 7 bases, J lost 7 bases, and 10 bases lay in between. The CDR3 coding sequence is TGTGCCAGCAACAGGGTTAGTGAAAAACTGTTTTTT. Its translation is CASNRVSEKLFF. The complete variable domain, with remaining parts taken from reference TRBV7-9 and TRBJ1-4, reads DTGVSQNPRHKITKRGQNVTFRCDPISEHNRLYWYRQTLGQGPEFLTYFQNEAQLEKSRLLSDRFSAERPKGSFSTLEIQRTEQGDSAMYLCASNRVSEKLFFGSGTQLSVL.

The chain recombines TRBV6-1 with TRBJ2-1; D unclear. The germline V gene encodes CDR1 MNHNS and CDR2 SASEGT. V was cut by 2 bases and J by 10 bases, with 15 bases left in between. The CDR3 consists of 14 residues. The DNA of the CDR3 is TGTGCCAGCAGTGAACTTGGGCCCCTCCAGGAGCAGTTCTTC. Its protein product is CASSELGPLQEQFF.

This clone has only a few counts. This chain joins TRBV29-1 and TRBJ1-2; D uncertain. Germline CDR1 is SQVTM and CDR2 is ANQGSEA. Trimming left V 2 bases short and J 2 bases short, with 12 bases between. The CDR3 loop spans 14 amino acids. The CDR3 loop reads CSVESGLINYGYTF. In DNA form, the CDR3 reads TGCAGCGTTGAAAGCGGACTAATCAACTATGGCTACACCTTC.

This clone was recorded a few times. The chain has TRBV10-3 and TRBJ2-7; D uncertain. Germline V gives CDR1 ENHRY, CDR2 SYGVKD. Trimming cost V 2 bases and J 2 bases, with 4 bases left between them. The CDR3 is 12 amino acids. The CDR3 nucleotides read TGTGCCATCAGTGAGACTGCCTACGAGCAGTACTTC. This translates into CAISETAYEQYF.

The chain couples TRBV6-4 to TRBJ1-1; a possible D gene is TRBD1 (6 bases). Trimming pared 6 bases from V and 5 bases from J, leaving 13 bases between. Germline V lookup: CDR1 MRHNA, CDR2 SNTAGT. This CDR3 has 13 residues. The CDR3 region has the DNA TGTGCCAGCAGCTTGGGACAAGTTACTGAAGCTTTCTTT. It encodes CASSLGQVTEAFF.

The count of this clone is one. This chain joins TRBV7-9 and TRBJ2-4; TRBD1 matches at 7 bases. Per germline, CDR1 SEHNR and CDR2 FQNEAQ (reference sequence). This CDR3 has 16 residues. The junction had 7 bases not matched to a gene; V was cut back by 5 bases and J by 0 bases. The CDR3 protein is CASSPPTGLAKNIQYF. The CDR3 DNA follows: TGTGCCAGCAGCCCGCCGACAGGGTTAGCCAAAAACATTCAGTACTTC.

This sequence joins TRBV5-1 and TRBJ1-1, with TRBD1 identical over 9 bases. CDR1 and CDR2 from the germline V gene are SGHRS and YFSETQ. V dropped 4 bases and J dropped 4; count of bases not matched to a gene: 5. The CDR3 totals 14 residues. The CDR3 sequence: CASSLGQGGTEAFF. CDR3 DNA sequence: TGCGCCAGCAGCCTGGGACAGGGAGGCACTGAAGCTTTCTTT.

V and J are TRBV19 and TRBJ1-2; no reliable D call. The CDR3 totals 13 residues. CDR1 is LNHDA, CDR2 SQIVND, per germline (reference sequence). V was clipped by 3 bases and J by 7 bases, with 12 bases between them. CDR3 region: CASSILLVGGYTF. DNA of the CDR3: TGTGCCAGTAGTATCCTCCTAGTTGGTGGCTACACCTTC.